The T cell receptor beta chain under discussion was sequenced for a study of Graves' ophthalmopathy and Graves' hyperthyroidism. The study amplified TCR beta CDR3 regions using RNA transcripts. The workflow started with a first-round RT-PCR run with HTBI primers and then moved on to a second-round multiplex PCR. TCRdb passed the multiplex PCR reads through MiXCR, listing each CDR3 protein once. The sample includes 200,000 to 250,000 distinct CDR3 sequences, approximately 21% of them seen just once. The V end lost 7 bases, the J end lost 6 bases, and 11 bases lay between the germline ends. This CDR3 spans 12 amino acids. The V gene's germline CDR1 is MNHEY and CDR2 SMNVEV (reference sequence). This clonotype was counted ten times or more.

The clonotype originates from a woman in her forties or fifties with Graves' ophthalmopathy. V gene TRBV27 combines with J gene TRBJ2-3, with D perhaps TRBD2 (5 bases). The sample taken for sequencing was peripheral blood. The CDR3 region is CASKGLMDTQYF. The CDR3 region has the DNA TGTGCCAGCAAAGGACTCATGGATACGCAGTATTTT.